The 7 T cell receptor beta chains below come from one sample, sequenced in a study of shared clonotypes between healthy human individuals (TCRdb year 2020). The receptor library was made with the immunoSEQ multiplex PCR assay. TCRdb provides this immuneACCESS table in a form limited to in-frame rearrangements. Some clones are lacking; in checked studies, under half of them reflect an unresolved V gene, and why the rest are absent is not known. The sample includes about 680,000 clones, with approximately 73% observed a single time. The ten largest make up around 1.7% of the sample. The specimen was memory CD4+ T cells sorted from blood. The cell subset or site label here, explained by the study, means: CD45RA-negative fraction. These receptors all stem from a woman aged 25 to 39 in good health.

The chain's CDR3 is CASSPIPGTSGSYEQFF. As DNA, the CDR3 is TGTGCCAGCAGCCCTATCCCCGGTACTAGCGGGAGCTATGAGCAGTTCTTC. V and J are TRBV7-6 and TRBJ2-1; 11 bases line up with TRBD2. Germline assignment: CDR1 SGHVS and CDR2 FNYEAQ. V dropped 5 bases and J dropped 8; count of bases not matched to a gene: 14. The CDR3 is 17 amino acids.

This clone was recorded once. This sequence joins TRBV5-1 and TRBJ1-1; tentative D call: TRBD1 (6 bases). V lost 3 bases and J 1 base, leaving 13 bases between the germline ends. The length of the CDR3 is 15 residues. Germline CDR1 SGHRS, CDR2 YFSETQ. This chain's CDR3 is CASSYIDRTNTEAFF. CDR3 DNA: TGCGCCAGCAGCTATATCGACAGGACGAACACTGAAGCTTTCTTT.

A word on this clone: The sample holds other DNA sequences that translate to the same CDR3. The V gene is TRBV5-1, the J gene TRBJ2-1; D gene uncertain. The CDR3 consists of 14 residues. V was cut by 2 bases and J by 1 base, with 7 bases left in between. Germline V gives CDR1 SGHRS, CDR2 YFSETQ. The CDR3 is CASSLMGSYNEQFF. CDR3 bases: TGCGCCAGCAGCTTAATGGGGTCCTACAATGAGCAGTTCTTC.

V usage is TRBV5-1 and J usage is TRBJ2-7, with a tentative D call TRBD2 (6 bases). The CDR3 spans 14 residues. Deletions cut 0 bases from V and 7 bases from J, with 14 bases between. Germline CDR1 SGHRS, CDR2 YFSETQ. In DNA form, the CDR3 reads TGCGCCAGCAGCTTGGATGCGGGCGCGGGGGAGCAGTACTTC. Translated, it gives CASSLDAGAGEQYF.

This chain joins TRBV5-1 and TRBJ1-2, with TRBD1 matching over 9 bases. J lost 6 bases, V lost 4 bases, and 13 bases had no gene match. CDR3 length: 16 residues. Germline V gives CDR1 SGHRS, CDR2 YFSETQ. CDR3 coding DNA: TGCGCCAGCAGCCCCATGCGGCCGACAGGGGGAGATGGCTACACCTTC. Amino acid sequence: CASSPMRPTGGDGYTF.

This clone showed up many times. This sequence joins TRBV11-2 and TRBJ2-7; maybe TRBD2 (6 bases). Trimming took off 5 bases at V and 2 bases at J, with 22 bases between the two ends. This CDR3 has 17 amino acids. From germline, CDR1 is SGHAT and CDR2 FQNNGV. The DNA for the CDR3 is TGTGCCAGCAGCATAAGGTGGGGGACTGGGGTCCCCTACGAGCAGTACTTC. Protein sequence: CASSIRWGTGVPYEQYF.

The CDR3 region is CASSGGRSNQPQHF. Here the CDR3 DNA reads TGTGCCAGCAGTGGTGGGCGGAGCAATCAGCCCCAGCATTTT. V is TRBV2 and J is TRBJ1-5; no clear D gene. The CDR3 extends over 14 amino acids. The ends were cut back, 4 bases at V and 1 base at J, with 8 bases in the middle. Germline V gene lookup returns CDR1 SNHLY and CDR2 FYNNEI. The whole variable domain, remainder taken from reference TRBV2 and TRBJ1-5, is EPEVTQTPSHQVTQMGQEVILRCVPISNHLYFYWYRQILGQKVEFLVSFYNNEISEKSEIFDDQFSVERPDGSNFTLKIRSTKLEDSAMYFCASSGGRSNQPQHFGDGTRLSIL.